The 9 T cell receptor beta chains reported below all come from one sample, sequenced in a study of Graves' ophthalmopathy and Graves' hyperthyroidism. RNA transcripts were the source from which TCR beta CDR3 regions were amplified. Second-round multiplex PCR came after a first-round RT-PCR that employed HTBI primers. TCRdb ran MiXCR on the multiplex PCR reads and lists one entry per CDR3 protein. The data contain hundreds of thousands of distinct CDR3 sequences, roughly 40% of them singletons. Specimen: peripheral blood. The source of these receptors is an adult man with Graves' ophthalmopathy.

The chain is built from TRBV20-1 and TRBJ1-5; the D gene is possibly TRBD1 (5 bases). CDR1 is DFQATT, CDR2 SNEGSKA, per germline (reference sequence). The CDR3 length is 16 residues. Trimming removed 0 bases at V and 2 bases at J, with 14 bases between. The CDR3 loop reads CSARDLQGGGNQPQHF. CDR3 bases: TGCAGTGCTAGAGATCTTCAGGGAGGGGGCAATCAGCCCCAGCATTTT.

On this clonotype: This may stem from a read error, because a much larger clone lies one nucleotide away. The J gene is TRBJ2-7, the V gene TRBV2; 7 bases agree with TRBD1. CDR3 length equals 13 residues. CDR1 and CDR2 from the germline V gene are SNHLY and FYNNEI. V was pared by 7 bases and J by 4 bases, with 7 bases of the junction left unmatched. The CDR3 DNA reads as TGTGCCAGCACGACAGGGATGCCGTACGAGCAGTACTTC. This translates into CASTTGMPYEQYF. The full variable domain, in which reference TRBV2 and TRBJ2-7 provide the parts outside the CDR3, is EPEVTQTPSHQVTQMGQEVILRCVPISNHLYFYWYRQILGQKVEFLVSFYNNEISEKSEIFDDQFSVERPDGSNFTLKIRSTKLEDSAMYFCASTTGMPYEQYFGPGTRLTVT.

At least ten counts were recorded for this clonotype. The V gene is TRBV7-9, the J gene TRBJ2-7; D is possibly TRBD1 or TRBD2 (6 bases each). CDR1 and CDR2 (germline): SEHNR, FQNEAQ (reference sequence). This CDR3 contains 15 residues. The ends were cut back, 1 base at V and 5 bases at J, with 15 bases in the middle. CDR3 DNA: TGTGCCAGCAGCTTAGGGGGGGCAGGGTCCCACGAGCAGTACTTC. It is translated as CASSLGGAGSHEQYF.

The chain uses TRBV2 and TRBJ1-2; D is possibly TRBD1 (6 bases). Looked up from germline, CDR1 is SNHLY and CDR2 is FYNNEI. The CDR3 consists of 13 residues. Trimming pared 5 bases from V and 8 bases from J, leaving 15 bases between. CDR3 in DNA: TGTGCCAGCAGTTTACAGGGCCGGGGCGGCTACACCTTC. Amino acid sequence: CASSLQGRGGYTF.

This clonotype was observed many times. The V gene is TRBV9, the J gene TRBJ2-7, with TRBD2 matching 9 bases. The V segment lost 2 bases and the J segment 3 bases; nucleotides outside the gene matches: 6. The CDR3 is 15 amino acids. The V gene's germline CDR1 is SGDLS and CDR2 YYNGEE. For the CDR3, the DNA is TGTGCCAGCAGCGTGGGACTAGCCGCCAGCTACGAGCAGTACTTC. Its translation: CASSVGLAASYEQYF. The complete variable domain, with remaining parts taken from reference TRBV9 and TRBJ2-7, reads DSGVTQTPKHLITATGQRVTLRCSPRSGDLSVYWYQQSLDQGLQFLIQYYNGEERAKGNILERFSAQQFPDLHSELNLSSLELGDSALYFCASSVGLAASYEQYFGPGTRLTVT.

Of note for this clonotype: Just one base apart from a much larger clone, this may be a read error. As DNA, the CDR3 is TGTGCCACCCTCCCAGGGACGGGGTTGTACGAGCAGTACTTC. This codes for CATLPGTGLYEQYF. This sequence joins TRBV10-3 and TRBJ2-7, with D perhaps being TRBD1 or TRBD2 (5 bases each). This CDR3 has 14 residues. Trimming cost V 10 bases and J 4 bases, with 20 bases left between them. Germline V lookup: CDR1 ENHRY, CDR2 SYGVKD.

The CDR3 here is CASSPAVRTDTQYF. Here the CDR3 DNA reads TGTGCCAGCAGCCCTGCTGTGAGGACAGATACGCAGTATTTT. This chain links TRBV7-3 with TRBJ2-3; D remains unclear. The CDR3 has 14 residues. CDR1 and CDR2 (germline): SGHTA, FQGTGA. V was cut by 5 bases and J by 3 bases, with 12 bases left in between.

This clonotype showed up many times. This CDR3 reads CASRNHRAGANVLTF. CDR3 in DNA: TGTGCCAGCAGGAATCACAGGGCTGGGGCCAACGTCCTGACTTTC. V gene TRBV6-1 combines with J gene TRBJ2-6; D is possibly TRBD1 (6 bases). The CDR3 loop spans 15 amino acids. Germline V lookup: CDR1 MNHNS, CDR2 SASEGT. The germline V and J ends were trimmed by 6 bases and 2 bases, with 11 bases remaining between them.

The rearrangement links TRBV2 to TRBJ2-7; tentative D call: TRBD1 (5 bases). Germline V CDR1 and CDR2: SNHLY, FYNNEI. With 3 bases removed from V and 4 bases from J, the gap between germline ends came to 13 bases. The CDR3 consists of 14 residues. The chain's CDR3 is CASSDMVGVYEQYF. CDR3 coding DNA: TGTGCCAGCAGTGATATGGTAGGGGTTTACGAGCAGTACTTC. Filled out from reference TRBV2 and TRBJ2-7, the complete variable domain reads EPEVTQTPSHQVTQMGQEVILRCVPISNHLYFYWYRQILGQKVEFLVSFYNNEISEKSEIFDDQFSVERPDGSNFTLKIRSTKLEDSAMYFCASSDMVGVYEQYFGPGTRLTVT.